A single sample is the source of the 20 T cell receptor beta chains below, sequenced in a study of blood T cell repertoires in COVID-19. This table comes from immunoSEQ multiplex PCR, and its TCRdb copy is limited to in-frame clones, with some not included. This sample has roughly 570,000 clones; roughly 91% occur once, and the top ten carry roughly 7.3%. The specimen sequenced was peripheral blood. The receptors were gathered from a woman between 50 and 59 years old with COVID-19, enrolled during active disease.

The chain has TRBV7-9 and TRBJ2-1, with 11 bases aligning to TRBD1. In germline, CDR1 is SEHNR, CDR2 FQNEAQ (reference sequence). There are 16 residues in the CDR3. The ends lost 5 bases at V and 2 bases at J; junction bases unmatched: 5. DNA for the CDR3: TGTGCCAGCAGCCGCCCGGGACAGGGGGCCTACAATGAGCAGTTCTTC. This gives the protein CASSRPGQGAYNEQFF.

The chain carries TRBV2 and TRBJ1-4; D remains unclear. The germline V gene has CDR1 SNHLY and CDR2 FYNNEI. V lost 7 bases to trimming and J lost 7 bases, with 16 bases between them. The CDR3 runs 14 residues. The DNA for the CDR3 is TGTGCCAGCACCATGGACCCGGGATTTGAAAAACTGTTTTTT. This sequence encodes CASTMDPGFEKLFF.

This clone was counted a single time. The V gene is TRBV2, the J gene TRBJ1-3, with 7 bases identical to TRBD1. The germline gives CDR1 SNHLY, CDR2 FYNNEI. With V trimmed by 0 bases and J by 4 bases, 3 bases remained unmatched. CDR3 length equals 15 residues. CDR3 bases: TGTGCCAGCAGTGAAGCTCAGGGGGGAGGAAACACCATATATTTT. Translating gives CASSEAQGGGNTIYF.

This chain's CDR3 is CASSYRDSSTDTQYF. The DNA for the CDR3 is TGCGCCAGCAGCTACCGGGACTCCTCCACAGATACGCAGTATTTT. J is TRBJ2-3 and V is TRBV5-1, with D perhaps matching TRBD2 (6 bases). CDR1 and CDR2 from the germline V gene are SGHRS and YFSETQ. Trimming took 3 bases from V and 2 from J, leaving 13 bases between them. The CDR3 extends over 15 amino acids. Together with reference TRBV5-1 and TRBJ2-3, the CDR3 gives the full variable domain: KAGVTQTPRYLIKTRGQQVTLSCSPISGHRSVSWYQQTPGQGLQFLFEYFSETQRNKGNFPGRFSGRQFSNSRSEMNVSTLELGDSALYLCASSYRDSSTDTQYFGPGTRLTVL.

V usage is TRBV27 and J usage is TRBJ2-1, with D possibly TRBD2 on 6 matching bases. The V end lost 6 bases, the J end lost 8 bases, and 11 bases lay between the germline ends. The CDR3 totals 12 residues. Germline CDR1 and CDR2: MNHEY and SMNVEV (reference sequence). CDR3 residues: CASSPREDEQFF. The CDR3, as DNA: TGTGCCAGCAGCCCTAGGGAGGATGAGCAGTTCTTC.

The chain uses TRBV29-1 and TRBJ2-7; 8 positions agree with TRBD1. V lost 4 bases to trimming and J lost 3 bases; unmatched junction nucleotides: 8. Germline V gene sequence: CDR1 SQVTM, CDR2 ANQGSEA. The CDR3 has 14 residues. The CDR3 region has the DNA TGCAGCGTTGTTGTTGCCGGACAGGGCTACGAGCAGTACTTC. As protein: CSVVVAGQGYEQYF.

The chain combines TRBV5-1 with TRBJ2-2, with D tentatively TRBD1 (6 bases). Germline V gene data show CDR1 as SGHRS and CDR2 as YFSETQ. The CDR3 sequence is 14 residues long. V lost 2 bases to trimming and J lost 7 bases, with 12 bases between them. CDR3 sequence reads: CASSLVGQLGELFF. The CDR3 coding sequence is TGCGCCAGCAGCTTAGTGGGACAACTCGGGGAGCTGTTTTTT.

The chain carries TRBV27 and TRBJ1-2, with D possibly matching TRBD1 (5 bases). The V and J ends lost 3 bases and 4 bases respectively, with 15 bases between them. The germline V gene encodes CDR1 MNHEY and CDR2 SMNVEV (reference sequence). The CDR3 has 15 residues. CDR3 sequence: CASSLGGTESYGYTF. CDR3 in DNA: TGTGCCAGCAGTTTGGGAGGGACGGAGTCCTATGGCTACACCTTC.

The chain has TRBV6-6 and TRBJ2-1, with TRBD2 matching 14 bases. Germline values: CDR1 MNHNY, CDR2 SVGAGI (reference sequence). The trim removed 0 bases at V and 11 bases at J, leaving 6 bases unmatched. This CDR3 has 16 amino acids. This CDR3 is CASSYSGTSGGDKQFF. The CDR3 bases are TGTGCCAGCAGTTACTCCGGGACTAGCGGGGGCGATAAGCAGTTCTTC.

This sequence joins TRBV12-3 or TRBV12-4 and TRBJ1-1, with D uncertain. This CDR3 is 11 amino acids long. V lost 5 bases and J 8 bases, leaving 9 bases between the germline ends. CDR3 DNA: TGTGCCAGCAGTGACACCTTAGAAGCTTTCTTT. Translating it yields CASSDTLEAFF.

The chain carries TRBV28 and TRBJ2-3; 10 bases align to TRBD2. Germline CDR1 reads MDHEN; CDR2 reads SYDVKM. The V segment lost 6 bases and the J segment 3 bases; nucleotides outside the gene matches: 15. The CDR3 runs 18 residues. The CDR3 nucleotides read TGTGCCAGCAGCCTCACGGCTAGCGGGGGAGAATTGACAGATACGCAGTATTTT. It encodes CASSLTASGGELTDTQYF.

The CDR3 loop is CASSTARDNNEKLFF. The CDR3 nucleotides are TGTGCCAGCAGCACGGCCCGGGACAATAATGAAAAACTGTTTTTT. The rearrangement joins TRBV5-5 to TRBJ1-4; TRBD1 is a possible D gene (6 bases). V was trimmed by 4 bases and J by 4 bases, leaving 14 bases between them. The CDR3 consists of 15 residues. Germline V gene sequence: CDR1 SGHKS, CDR2 YYEKEE (reference sequence).

J is TRBJ2-7 and V is TRBV18; 7 bases align to TRBD1. The ends lost 5 bases at V and 3 bases at J; junction bases unmatched: 4. Germline V gene sequence: CDR1 KGHSH, CDR2 LQKENI. The CDR3 has 13 amino acids. The CDR3 protein is CASSNRDSYEQYF. The CDR3, as DNA: TGTGCCAGCTCAAACCGGGACAGCTACGAGCAGTACTTC.

V usage is TRBV28 and J usage is TRBJ2-7; D gene unclear. The V end was cut by 6 bases, the J end by 0 bases, with 6 bases between. This CDR3 spans 12 amino acids. Germline CDR1 reads MDHEN; CDR2 reads SYDVKM. CDR3 amino acids: CASSPNSYEQYF. The CDR3 nucleotides are TGTGCCAGCAGCCCCAACTCCTACGAGCAGTACTTC.

The chain combines TRBV4-1 with TRBJ2-3; unclear D gene. Germline values: CDR1 MGHRA, CDR2 YSYEKL. The CDR3 has 19 amino acids. Trimming stripped 4 bases from V and 5 bases from J, with 28 bases between. CDR3 bases: TGCGCCAGCAGCCTAATCCTTGACACCCCGGTCATCTCCGGAGATACGCAGTATTTT. Protein sequence: CASSLILDTPVISGDTQYF.

This sequence joins TRBV24-1 and TRBJ1-5; maybe TRBD1 (6 bases). Germline-derived CDR1 and CDR2 are KGHDR and SFDVKD. Trimming removed 3 bases from V and 5 bases from J, with 10 bases in between. The CDR3 has 14 amino acids. As DNA, the CDR3 is TGTGCCACCAGTGATCACAGGGATGATCAGCCCCAGCATTTT. It specifies CATSDHRDDQPQHF.

This chain connects TRBV19 to TRBJ2-5, with a weak D call TRBD1 (5 bases). Between the trimmed V and J ends, which lost 6 bases and 2 bases, there was a span of 16 bases. CDR3 size: 15 residues. Germline V gene sequence: CDR1 LNHDA, CDR2 SQIVND (reference sequence). CDR3 coding DNA: TGTGCCAGTAGCATCCTTCAGGGCGGTCAAGAGACCCAGTACTTC. As protein: CASSILQGGQETQYF.

This CDR3 reads CASSLSSEDEQFF. Here the CDR3 DNA reads TGTGCCAGCAGTCTGAGTAGCGAAGATGAGCAGTTCTTC. The genes are TRBV28 and TRBJ2-1; D is perhaps TRBD2 (5 bases). The germline V and J ends were trimmed by 5 bases and 8 bases, with 13 bases remaining between them. The germline gives CDR1 MDHEN, CDR2 SYDVKM. The length of the CDR3 is 13 residues.

This chain uses TRBV4-1 with TRBJ1-2; TRBD1 matches 9 bases. This CDR3 is built from 17 residues. V lost 2 bases and J lost 3; bases outside the gene matches: 10. Per germline, CDR1 MGHRA and CDR2 YSYEKL. This chain's CDR3 is CASSQRGPGQGYYGYTF. The CDR3 DNA reads as TGCGCCAGCAGCCAAAGGGGACCGGGACAGGGCTACTATGGCTACACCTTC.

Here the CDR3 DNA reads TGTGCCAGCAGTGGTCGACTAGCTAGCTCCTACAATGAGCAGTTCTTC. Protein product: CASSGRLASSYNEQFF. The chain couples TRBV2 to TRBJ2-1; TRBD2 matches at 7 bases. The V gene's germline CDR1 is SNHLY and CDR2 FYNNEI. The CDR3 runs to 16 residues. V trimming: 4 bases; J trimming: 0 bases; junction bases outside the gene matches: 6.